The next 26 T cell receptor beta chains were all read from a single sample in a study of human T cells and chemical hapten exposure. TCRdb independently ran MiXCR on the RACE reads; one entry per CDR3 protein. The sample yields roughly 380,000 distinct CDR3 sequences, more than 4.5% seen once. Time point denoted: patch test 1, 2 weeks after DPC sensitization. Treatment given: therapeutic diphenylcyclopropenone sensitization with weekly scalp DPC. The sequences come from whole blood, collected in connection with sensitization to the hapten diphenylcyclopropenone (DPC). These receptors were obtained from a woman aged 45-59 years with alopecia areata. Some clones in this sample may be carry-over from other donors' samples.

This clonotype was detected a few times. The CDR3 region is CASSSTSGADSYEQYF. The CDR3 region has the DNA TGTGCCAGCAGCTCGACTAGCGGAGCCGATTCCTACGAGCAGTACTTC. The gene calls are TRBV7-9 and TRBJ2-7; TRBD2 matches at 9 bases. Losses at the gene ends were 4 bases for V and 1 base for J; bases not matched to a gene: 8. CDR1 and CDR2 from the germline V gene are SEHNR and FQNEAQ (reference sequence). This CDR3 contains 16 residues.

To note about this clonotype: A read error may produce the germline difference seen at one junction end. The chain recombines TRBV28 with TRBJ2-4, with 9 bases that match TRBD1. This CDR3 has 11 amino acids. Looked up from germline, CDR1 is MDHEN and CDR2 is SYDVKM. This CDR3 reads CASSFGDRANF. The CDR3 DNA follows: TGTGCCAGCAGTTTCGGGGACAGGGCGAACTTC.

This chain connects TRBV24-1 to TRBJ2-3, with 16 bases lining up with TRBD2. Germline CDR1 and CDR2: KGHDR and SFDVKD. The CDR3 runs 18 residues. The J segment lost 3 bases and the V segment lost 4 bases, leaving 6 bases of the junction unmatched. CDR3 loop: CATSEVGTSGGATDTQYF. CDR3 coding DNA: TGTGCCACCAGTGAGGTAGGGACTAGCGGGGGGGCAACAGATACGCAGTATTTT.

This clonotype was recorded many times. The chain employs TRBV5-1 and TRBJ1-4, with 9 bases lining up with TRBD1. Germline V lookup: CDR1 SGHRS, CDR2 YFSETQ. This CDR3 contains 17 residues. The J segment lost 0 bases and the V segment lost 0 bases, leaving 3 bases of the junction unmatched. The chain's CDR3 is CASSLEGQGATNEKLFF. The CDR3 nucleotides are TGCGCCAGCAGCTTGGAGGGACAGGGCGCAACTAATGAAAAACTGTTTTTT. Filled out from reference TRBV5-1 and TRBJ1-4, the complete variable domain reads KAGVTQTPRYLIKTRGQQVTLSCSPISGHRSVSWYQQTPGQGLQFLFEYFSETQRNKGNFPGRFSGRQFSNSRSEMNVSTLELGDSALYLCASSLEGQGATNEKLFFGSGTQLSVL.

This clonotype was recorded many times. V gene TRBV27 combines with J gene TRBJ1-2; D is unclear. This CDR3 has 15 amino acids. Germline loops: CDR1 MNHEY, CDR2 SMNVEV (reference sequence). V was shortened by 0 bases and J by 2 bases, with 10 bases between the two germline ends. Written as DNA, the CDR3 is TGTGCCAGCAGTTTATCCCCCGGATTAAACTATGGCTACACCTTC. Its protein is CASSLSPGLNYGYTF.

This clonotype was counted ten times or more. The chain employs TRBV9 and TRBJ2-2; the D is unclear. Trimming stripped 4 bases from V and 4 bases from J, with 11 bases between. There are 14 residues in the CDR3. From germline, CDR1 is SGDLS and CDR2 YYNGEE. The CDR3 reads CASSPRWSTGELFF. The DNA of the CDR3 is TGTGCCAGCAGCCCCAGATGGTCCACCGGGGAGCTGTTTTTT.

This clonotype was detected once. It may be a read error: a sequence one base away is much more abundant. This chain links TRBV7-9 with TRBJ2-1; D gene ambiguous. The germline V gene encodes CDR1 SEHNR and CDR2 FQNEAQ (reference sequence). CDR3 length: 11 amino acids. CDR3 protein: CAGSPYSEQFF. The CDR3 DNA reads TGTGCCGGCAGCCCGTATAGTGAGCAGTTCTTC.

At least ten counts were recorded for this clonotype. The chain recombines TRBV6-6 with TRBJ2-3; 7 nucleotides match TRBD1. The CDR3 has 15 residues. CDR1 and CDR2 from the germline V gene are MNHNY and SVGAGI (reference sequence). Trimming took 7 bases from V and 1 from J; bases not matched to a gene: 8. The CDR3 sequence: CASTDRDRGTDTQYF. The CDR3 coding sequence is TGTGCCAGCACCGACCGGGACAGAGGCACAGATACGCAGTATTTT.

This rearrangement joins TRBV6-5 to TRBJ1-1; no firm D call. The germline V gene has CDR1 MNHEY and CDR2 SVGAGI. The CDR3 covers 13 residues. V dropped 6 bases and J dropped 4 bases, with 12 bases sitting between them. The CDR3 sequence is CASRPPQGTEAFF. The CDR3, as DNA: TGTGCCAGCAGGCCACCCCAAGGCACTGAAGCTTTCTTT.

This clonotype showed up just a few times. This sequence joins TRBV6-1 and TRBJ2-7, with D maybe TRBD1 (5 bases). CDR3 length equals 15 residues. Germline values: CDR1 MNHNS, CDR2 SASEGT. V shed 0 bases and J shed 2 bases, with 11 bases lying between them. DNA for the CDR3: TGTGCCAGCAGTGAAGCTCCCGACAGTACCTACGAGCAGTACTTC. Residues: CASSEAPDSTYEQYF.

This clonotype was seen at least ten times. The chain joins TRBV3-1 to TRBJ2-1; perhaps TRBD2 as D (5 bases). V lost 0 bases, J lost 7 bases, and 13 bases lay in between. This CDR3 is 15 amino acids long. CDR1 and CDR2 (germline): LGHDT, YNNKEL (reference sequence). CDR3 loop: CASSQEMVSGNEQFF. The CDR3 DNA follows: TGTGCCAGCAGCCAAGAAATGGTTTCGGGGAATGAGCAGTTCTTC.

The rearrangement links TRBV7-9 to TRBJ1-1, with D hard to call. CDR3 size: 15 residues. CDR1 and CDR2 from the germline V gene are SEHNR and FQNEAQ (reference sequence). Trimming pared 2 bases from V and 1 base from J, leaving 11 bases between. The CDR3 protein is CASSLQASENTEAFF. The CDR3 DNA is TGTGCCAGCAGCTTACAGGCTTCCGAGAACACTGAAGCTTTCTTT.

This clonotype was picked up many times. The rearrangement uses TRBV29-1 and TRBJ2-5, with D unresolved. CDR1 and CDR2 (germline): SQVTM, ANQGSEA. The CDR3 length is 11 residues. V lost 4 bases and J lost 7, with 10 bases in between. The DNA for the CDR3 is TGCAGCGTTGGAATCGAAGCGACCCAGTACTTC. This translates into CSVGIEATQYF.

The rearrangement uses TRBV2 and TRBJ1-1; D gene ambiguous. Germline V lookup: CDR1 SNHLY, CDR2 FYNNEI. Trimming stripped 2 bases from V and 6 bases from J, with 13 bases between. The CDR3 sequence is 14 residues long. CDR3 amino acids: CASSESALRPEAFF. The DNA for the CDR3 is TGTGCCAGCAGTGAATCGGCGCTCCGGCCTGAAGCTTTCTTT.

The table lists this clonotype with many counts. This chain links TRBV6-2 or TRBV6-3 with TRBJ1-6; D not resolved. The CDR3 contains 18 residues. Trimming shortened V by 2 bases and J by 1 base, and 15 bases separated the two germline ends. Germline CDR1 is MNHEY and CDR2 is SVGEGT. CDR3 region: CASSYQASRRSYNSPLHF. The CDR3 DNA reads TGTGCCAGCAGTTACCAGGCCTCAAGGCGGTCCTATAATTCACCCCTCCACTTT.

This clonotype was seen repeatedly, ten times or more. CDR3 DNA sequence: TGTGCCAGCAGCCATCGCCGGGACAGGTCCAACAATGAGCAGTTCTTC. Residues: CASSHRRDRSNNEQFF. The rearrangement links TRBV12-3 or TRBV12-4 to TRBJ2-1; the match to TRBD1 covers 8 bases. The CDR3 contains 16 residues. The ends lost 6 bases at V and 5 bases at J; junction bases unmatched: 12.

About this clonotype: Lacking the conserved final phenylalanine or tryptophan, this CDR3 likely reflects a read error. The chain carries TRBV4-2 and TRBJ1-1, with D maybe TRBD1 (5 bases). CDR1 is LGHNA and CDR2 is YNFKEQ in the germline V gene. The length of the CDR3 is 13 residues. V was pared by 1 base and J by 8 bases, with 11 bases between. The CDR3, as DNA: TGTGCCAGCAGCCAAGTAGAAGGGGCCGAAGCTTTCCTT. This sequence encodes CASSQVEGAEAFL.

In this sample, this clonotype turned up a few times. J is TRBJ2-3 and V is TRBV7-9; TRBD2 matches at 9 bases. Germline V gene sequence: CDR1 SEHNR, CDR2 FQNEAQ (reference sequence). There are 14 residues in the CDR3. V shed 3 bases and J 5 bases; nucleotides not matched to a gene: 3. This CDR3 reads CASSLISGGDTQYF. The DNA for the CDR3 is TGTGCCAGCAGCTTGATTAGCGGGGGAGATACGCAGTATTTT.

The table lists this clonotype with many counts. The chain carries TRBV21-1 and TRBJ2-5; the D segment call TRBD1 is taken from the table without a DNA check. TRBV21-1 is listed as a pseudogene. CDR3 length: 14 amino acids. The CDR3 nucleotides are TGTGCCAGCAGCAACCGACAGGCGGAAGAGACCCAGTACTTC. Translated: CASSNRQAEETQYF.

The chain couples TRBV29-1 to TRBJ1-3; D perhaps matches TRBD1 (6 bases). The CDR3 loop spans 15 amino acids. Germline V gene lookup returns CDR1 SQVTM and CDR2 ANQGSEA. V was trimmed by 0 bases and J by 2 bases, leaving 11 bases between them. CDR3 in DNA: TGCAGCGTTGAAGATCTTCAGGGGACTGGAAACACCATATATTTT. It codes for CSVEDLQGTGNTIYF.

This clonotype was detected ten times or more. The rearrangement links TRBV20-1 to TRBJ2-7; a possible D gene is TRBD2 (5 bases). CDR1 DFQATT and CDR2 SNEGSKA come from the germline V gene (reference sequence). The CDR3 contains 11 residues. V was pared by 5 bases and J by 9 bases, with 14 bases between. The CDR3 protein is CSALEVPGQYF. The CDR3 DNA reads as TGCAGTGCTCTGGAGGTCCCAGGGCAGTACTTC.

This clonotype was seen ten or more times. This chain connects TRBV28 to TRBJ1-6; no clear D gene. Germline V gene data show CDR1 as MDHEN and CDR2 as SYDVKM. The length of the CDR3 is 13 residues. The V and J ends lost 1 base and 12 bases respectively, with 10 bases between them. CDR3 coding DNA: TGTGCCAGCAGTTTATTGGCTGACCAACCCCTCCACTTT. Encoded protein: CASSLLADQPLHF. Full variable domain (rest looked up from reference TRBV28 and TRBJ1-6): DVKVTQSSRYLVKRTGEKVFLECVQDMDHENMFWYRQDPGLGLRLIYFSYDVKMKEKGDIPEGYSVSREKKERFSLILESASTNQTSMYLCASSLLADQPLHFGNGTRLTVT.

This clonotype was found many times. CDR3: CASSFRQGMESPLHF. The CDR3 DNA reads TGTGCCAGCAGCTTTAGACAGGGTATGGAGTCACCCCTCCACTTT. The genes are TRBV5-6 and TRBJ1-6, with 7 bases fitting TRBD1. CDR3 length: 15 amino acids. Trimming took 2 bases from V and 10 from J; bases not matched to a gene: 9. Germline V gene lookup returns CDR1 SGHDT and CDR2 YYEEEE.

The sample holds many counts of this clonotype. This chain links TRBV6-5 with TRBJ2-2; D is perhaps TRBD2 (6 bases). The CDR3 sequence is 16 residues long. V was trimmed by 0 bases and J by 2 bases, leaving 10 bases between them. The germline gives CDR1 MNHEY, CDR2 SVGAGI. The CDR3 region has the DNA TGTGCCAGCAGTTACTCTTGGGGAGGAAACACCGGGGAGCTGTTTTTT. This gives the protein CASSYSWGGNTGELFF.

This clonotype was seen a few times. The V gene is TRBV3-1, the J gene TRBJ2-2, with 7 bases that match TRBD1. CDR3 size: 14 residues. V lost 6 bases, J lost 2 bases, and 3 bases stayed unmatched. Germline V gene lookup returns CDR1 LGHDT and CDR2 YNNKEL (reference sequence). The CDR3 nucleotides read TGTGCCAGCAGATACAGGGGTAACACCGGGGAGCTGTTTTTT. Protein: CASRYRGNTGELFF.

This clonotype was seen ten or more times. This chain connects TRBV3-1 to TRBJ2-7, with D possibly being TRBD2 (7 bases). V was cut by 8 bases and J by 2 bases, with 16 bases left in between. Germline CDR1 and CDR2: LGHDT and YNNKEL (reference sequence). The length of the CDR3 is 14 residues. The CDR3 coding sequence is TGTGCCAGCCTTCCAGGAGGGGGGGCCTACGAGCAGTACTTC. It yields the protein CASLPGGGAYEQYF.